The rows below give T cell receptor beta chains drawn from one sample of a study of OX40 agonist ivuxolimab in advanced cancers. Here immunoSEQ multiplex PCR was the method, and the copy in TCRdb shows in-frame clones only, minus some. The sample shows 49,000 or so clones, around 90% of them seen only once. The sequencing here drew on CD4+ or CD8+ T cells sorted from blood, taken in a trial of the OX40 agonist ivuxolimab. The receptor source for this set is an adult with an advanced solid tumor such as melanoma, head and neck, liver or kidney cancer. Both conserved end residues are part of each CDR3. D genes are given only for firm matches. Size values are once, few and many counts, or a class for expanded clones, and some rows have none.

D	V	J	size	CDR3	DNA
NA	TRBV5-4	TRBJ2-7	NA	CASSRTIPAYEQYF	TGTGCCAGCAGCCGGACCATCCCAGCCTACGAGCAGTACTTC
NA	TRBV5-5	TRBJ2-1	NA	CASSLGMGASYNEQFF	TGTGCCAGCAGCTTGGGAATGGGGGCGTCGTACAATGAGCAGTTCTTC
NA	TRBV5-4	TRBJ2-1	NA	CASTVNLGAVYNEQFF	TGTGCCAGCACGGTAAATTTGGGGGCAGTGTACAATGAGCAGTTCTTC
TRBD1	TRBV18	TRBJ2-7	NA	CASSPSTGAYEQYF	TGTGCCAGCTCACCGTCGACAGGGGCCTACGAGCAGTACTTC
TRBD2	TRBV5-1	TRBJ2-2	NA	CASSPTFRAGAVTGELFF	TGCGCCAGCAGCCCAACCTTCAGGGCGGGAGCGGTGACCGGGGAGCTGTTTTTT
NA	TRBV5-1	TRBJ2-3	NA	CASRGGVTDTQYF	TGCGCCAGCAGAGGTGGAGTCACAGATACGCAGTATTTT
NA	TRBV19	TRBJ1-2	NA	CASRDPGQSSNYGYTF	TGTGCCAGTAGGGATCCTGGGCAGTCTTCTAACTATGGCTACACCTTC
TRBD2	TRBV19	TRBJ2-1	few	CASSNIGLAGPEPEQFF	TGTGCCAGTAGTAACATTGGACTAGCGGGCCCGGAGCCTGAGCAGTTCTTC
NA	TRBV30	TRBJ1-5	NA	CAWNSGGGNQPQHF	TGTGCCTGGAACTCGGGCGGTGGCAATCAGCCCCAGCATTTT
NA	TRBV28	TRBJ2-7	NA	CASSLWYEQYF	TGTGCCAGCAGTTTATGGTACGAGCAGTACTTC
NA	TRBV18	TRBJ1-4	NA	CASSPTSGEKLFF	TGTGCCAGCTCACCGACCTCTGGAGAAAAACTGTTTTTT
TRBD2	TRBV4-2	TRBJ2-2	NA	CASSQDGGRTNTGELFF	TGTGCCAGCAGCCAAGATGGCGGGAGGACGAACACCGGGGAGCTGTTTTTT
NA	TRBV6-6	TRBJ1-5	once	CASSYPWGEPQHF	TGTGCCAGCAGTTACCCGTGGGGCGAGCCCCAGCATTTT
NA	TRBV6-6	TRBJ1-2	NA	CASSHRDNLRYGYTF	TGTGCCAGCAGCCACCGGGACAATCTCCGATATGGCTACACCTTC
NA	TRBV18	TRBJ1-3	NA	CASSPTDGGLIGNTIYF	TGTGCCAGCTCACCGACGGATGGAGGGTTGATCGGAAACACCATATATTTT
NA	TRBV15	TRBJ1-5	NA	CATSRDLGVPSQPQHF	TGTGCCACCAGCAGAGATTTAGGGGTCCCAAGCCAGCCCCAGCATTTT
TRBD1	TRBV6-6	TRBJ1-1	NA	CASSYSGTGIEAFF	TGTGCCAGCAGTTACTCGGGGACAGGGATTGAAGCTTTCTTT
NA	TRBV6-5	TRBJ2-7	NA	CASSYSRGRGEQYF	TGTGCCAGCAGTTACTCCCGGGGGCGAGGCGAGCAGTACTTC
NA	TRBV9	TRBJ1-6	NA	CASSVDVFNSPLHF	TGTGCCAGCAGCGTAGACGTCTTTAATTCACCCCTCCACTTT
NA	TRBV19	TRBJ2-1	NA	CASSIGPSYGYNEQFF	TGTGCCAGTAGTATCGGTCCTAGTTACGGGTACAATGAGCAGTTCTTC
NA	TRBV30	TRBJ2-1	NA	CAWSAATWSNEQFF	TGTGCCTGGAGTGCAGCGACGTGGAGCAATGAGCAGTTCTTC
NA	TRBV29-1	TRBJ2-7	NA	CSVATQRGEQYF	TGCAGCGTTGCGACGCAGAGGGGCGAGCAGTACTTC
NA	TRBV28	TRBJ1-2	NA	CASSSGIYGYTF	TGTGCCAGCAGTTCGGGGATCTATGGCTACACCTTC
NA	TRBV18	TRBJ1-1	NA	CASSRLGGSGTEAFF	TGTGCCAGCTCACGCTTGGGCGGAAGTGGCACTGAAGCTTTCTTT
TRBD2	TRBV19	TRBJ2-1	NA	CATLGSGRYNEQFF	TGTGCCACCCTGGGTAGCGGGAGGTACAATGAGCAGTTCTTC
TRBD1	TRBV5-4	TRBJ2-7	NA	CASSSDRVVGEQYF	TGTGCCAGCAGCTCGGACAGGGTAGTCGGTGAGCAGTACTTC
TRBD2	TRBV7-2	TRBJ2-1	NA	CASSLARGLAGTNEQFF	TGTGCCAGCAGCTTAGCTAGGGGACTAGCGGGGACCAATGAGCAGTTCTTC
NA	TRBV16	TRBJ2-2	NA	CASSQGAARGTGELFF	TGTGCCAGCAGCCAGGGAGCGGCCAGAGGGACCGGGGAGCTGTTTTTT
TRBD2	TRBV7-2	TRBJ2-2	NA	CASSLMGASGSWELFF	TGTGCCAGCAGCTTAATGGGGGCTAGCGGGAGTTGGGAGCTGTTTTTT
NA	TRBV14	TRBJ2-6	NA	CASSQGGFSGANVLTF	TGTGCCAGCAGCCAAGGAGGGTTCTCTGGGGCCAACGTCCTGACTTTC
NA	TRBV2	TRBJ2-3	NA	CASPKGGRRDTQYF	TGTGCCAGCCCCAAAGGAGGGAGGCGAGATACGCAGTATTTT
TRBD1	TRBV19	TRBJ2-1	NA	CASSINRGRSPSYNEQFF	TGTGCCAGTAGTATAAATAGGGGGCGCTCCCCTTCCTACAATGAGCAGTTCTTC
NA	TRBV19	TRBJ2-6	NA	CASSTHSSGANVLTF	TGTGCCAGTAGTACACATAGCTCTGGGGCCAACGTCCTGACTTTC
TRBD2	TRBV28	TRBJ2-1	NA	CASSAPSGRINEQFF	TGTGCCAGCAGTGCTCCTAGCGGGAGGATCAATGAGCAGTTCTTC
TRBD1	TRBV19	TRBJ2-4	NA	CASSRDREEKNIQYF	TGTGCCAGTAGCCGGGACAGGGAAGAGAAAAACATTCAGTACTTC
NA	TRBV15	TRBJ2-1	NA	CATSAGRFYNEQFF	TGTGCCACCAGCGCGGGGAGATTCTACAATGAGCAGTTCTTC
NA	TRBV11-2	TRBJ1-4	NA	CASSLGPAGNEKLFF	TGTGCCAGCAGCCTGGGGCCCGCCGGTAATGAAAAACTGTTTTTT
TRBD2	TRBV27	TRBJ2-3	NA	CASGQGLVADTQYF	TGTGCCAGCGGTCAAGGACTAGTAGCAGATACGCAGTATTTT
NA	TRBV11-2	TRBJ2-1	few	CASSLVGPPGRYNEQFF	TGTGCCAGCAGCTTAGTGGGCCCACCGGGGCGGTACAATGAGCAGTTCTTC
NA	TRBV28	TRBJ2-5	NA	CASSLRGQVQETQYF	TGTGCCAGCAGTTTGAGAGGCCAGGTACAAGAGACCCAGTACTTC
TRBD2	TRBV5-1	TRBJ2-1	NA	CASSTGLAGSYNEQFF	TGCGCCAGCAGCACGGGACTAGCCGGCTCCTACAATGAGCAGTTCTTC
NA	TRBV28	TRBJ1-5	NA	CASTPSGGGFNQPQHF	TGTGCCAGCACGCCCTCTGGGGGGGGATTCAATCAGCCCCAGCATTTT
NA	TRBV28	TRBJ1-2	NA	CASSLFKRAGYTF	TGTGCCAGCAGTTTATTTAAGCGGGCGGGCTACACCTTC
NA	TRBV11-1	TRBJ2-7	NA	CASSPRARGYEQYF	TGTGCCAGCAGCCCCCGGGCCCGAGGCTACGAGCAGTACTTC
NA	TRBV7-2	TRBJ2-3	NA	CASSLAGVAAPTDTQYF	TGTGCCAGCAGCTTAGCGGGGGTGGCTGCCCCCACAGATACGCAGTATTTT
NA	TRBV2	TRBJ1-3	few	CASSVFSGNTIYF	TGTGCCAGCAGTGTATTCTCTGGAAACACCATATATTTT
NA	TRBV5-1	TRBJ1-1	NA	CASSLAGAGGTEAFF	TGCGCCAGCAGCTTGGCCGGGGCCGGGGGGACTGAAGCTTTCTTT
NA	TRBV11-2	TRBJ1-3	once	CASSPTTGHSGNTIYF	TGTGCCAGCAGCCCAACGACAGGTCACTCTGGAAACACCATATATTTT
TRBD2	TRBV2	TRBJ2-3	NA	CASSAGLTSDTQYF	TGTGCCAGCAGTGCGGGACTAACCTCAGATACGCAGTATTTT
NA	TRBV6-1	TRBJ1-5	NA	CASSERGHIYRGNQPQHF	TGTGCCAGCAGTGAAAGAGGACACATTTATCGGGGCAATCAGCCCCAGCATTTT
NA	TRBV6-1	TRBJ1-1	NA	CASSELRMGTEAFF	TGTGCCAGCAGTGAACTTAGGATGGGCACTGAAGCTTTCTTT
TRBD2	TRBV6-6	TRBJ2-5	NA	CASRGPSGKETQYF	TGTGCCAGCAGGGGCCCTAGCGGTAAAGAGACCCAGTACTTC
NA	TRBV5-4	TRBJ2-3	NA	CASSLRGSTDTQYF	TGTGCCAGCAGCTTGAGGGGATCCACAGATACGCAGTATTTT